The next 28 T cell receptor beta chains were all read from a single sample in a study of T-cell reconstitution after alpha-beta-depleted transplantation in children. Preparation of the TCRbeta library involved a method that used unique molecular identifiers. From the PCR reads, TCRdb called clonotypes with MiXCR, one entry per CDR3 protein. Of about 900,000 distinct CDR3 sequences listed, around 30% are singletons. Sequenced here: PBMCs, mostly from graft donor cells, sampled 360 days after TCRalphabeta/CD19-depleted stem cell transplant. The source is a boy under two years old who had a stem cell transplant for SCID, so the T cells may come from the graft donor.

CDR3 in amino acids: CASSLASAVGTGELFF. CDR3 nucleotides: TGTGCCAGCAGCTTAGCTAGCGCCGTGGGGACCGGGGAGCTGTTTTTT. The chain joins TRBV7-6 to TRBJ2-2, with a possible D match to TRBD2 (5 bases). In germline, CDR1 is SGHVS, CDR2 FNYEAQ. This CDR3 comprises 16 residues. The V end was cut by 0 bases, the J end by 5 bases, with 13 bases between.

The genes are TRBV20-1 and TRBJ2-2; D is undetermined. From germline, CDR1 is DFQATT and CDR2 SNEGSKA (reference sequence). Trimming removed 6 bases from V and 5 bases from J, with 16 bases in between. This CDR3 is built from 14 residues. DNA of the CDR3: TGCAGTGCACAGACGATCCCTTCTACCGGGGAGCTGTTTTTT. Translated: CSAQTIPSTGELFF.

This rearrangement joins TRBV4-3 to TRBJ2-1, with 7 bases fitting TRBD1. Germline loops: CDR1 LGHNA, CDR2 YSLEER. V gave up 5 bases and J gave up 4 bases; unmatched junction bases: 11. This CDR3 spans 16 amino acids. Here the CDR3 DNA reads TGCGCCAGCAGCTCTCAAGGGACAGCGATATACAATGAGCAGTTCTTC. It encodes CASSSQGTAIYNEQFF.

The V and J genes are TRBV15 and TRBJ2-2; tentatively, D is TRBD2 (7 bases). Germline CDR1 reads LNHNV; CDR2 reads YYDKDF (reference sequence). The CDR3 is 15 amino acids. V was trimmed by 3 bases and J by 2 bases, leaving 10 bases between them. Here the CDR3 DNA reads TGTGCCACCAGCAGCGGGGGGCGAAACACCGGGGAGCTGTTTTTT. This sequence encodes CATSSGGRNTGELFF.

The CDR3 loop reads CASSPRDSHYEQYF. CDR3 nucleotides: TGCGCCAGCAGCCCGCGGGACAGCCACTACGAGCAGTACTTC. This chain links TRBV5-1 with TRBJ2-7; a possible D gene is TRBD1 (7 bases). CDR3 length equals 14 residues. Germline CDR1 reads SGHRS; CDR2 reads YFSETQ. V shed 4 bases and J shed 3 bases, with 14 bases lying between them.

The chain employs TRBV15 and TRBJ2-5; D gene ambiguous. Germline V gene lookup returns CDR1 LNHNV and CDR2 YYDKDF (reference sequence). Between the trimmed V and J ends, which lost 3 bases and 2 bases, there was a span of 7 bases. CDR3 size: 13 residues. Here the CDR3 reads CATSRARQETQYF. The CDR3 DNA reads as TGTGCCACCAGCAGGGCCAGGCAAGAGACCCAGTACTTC.

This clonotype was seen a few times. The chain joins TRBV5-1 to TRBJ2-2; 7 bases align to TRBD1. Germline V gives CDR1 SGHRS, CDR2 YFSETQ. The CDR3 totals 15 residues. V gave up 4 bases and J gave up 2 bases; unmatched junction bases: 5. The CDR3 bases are TGCGCCAGCAGCACCGGGACAGTCAACACCGGGGAGCTGTTTTTT. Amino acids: CASSTGTVNTGELFF.

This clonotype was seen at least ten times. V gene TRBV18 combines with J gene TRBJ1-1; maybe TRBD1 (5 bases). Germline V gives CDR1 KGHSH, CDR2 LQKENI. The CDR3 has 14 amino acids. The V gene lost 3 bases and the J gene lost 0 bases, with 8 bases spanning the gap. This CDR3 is CASSPQGMNTEAFF. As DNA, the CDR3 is TGTGCCAGCTCACCTCAGGGAATGAACACTGAAGCTTTCTTT.

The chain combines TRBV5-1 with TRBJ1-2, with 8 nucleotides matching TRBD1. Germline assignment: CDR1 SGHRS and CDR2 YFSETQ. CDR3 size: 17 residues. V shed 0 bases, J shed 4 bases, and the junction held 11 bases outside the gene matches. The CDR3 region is CASSLALSGGAGYGYTF. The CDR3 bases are TGCGCCAGCAGCTTGGCCCTGTCAGGGGGCGCCGGCTATGGCTACACCTTC. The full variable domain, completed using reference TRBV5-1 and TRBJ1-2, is KAGVTQTPRYLIKTRGQQVTLSCSPISGHRSVSWYQQTPGQGLQFLFEYFSETQRNKGNFPGRFSGRQFSNSRSEMNVSTLELGDSALYLCASSLALSGGAGYGYTFGSGTRLTVV.

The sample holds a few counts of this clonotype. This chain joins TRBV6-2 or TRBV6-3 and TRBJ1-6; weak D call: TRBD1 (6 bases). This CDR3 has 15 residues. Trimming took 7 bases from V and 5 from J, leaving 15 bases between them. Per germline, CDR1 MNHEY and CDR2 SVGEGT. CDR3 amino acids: CASTPRGANNSPLHF. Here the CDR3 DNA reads TGTGCCAGCACTCCGAGGGGGGCCAATAATTCACCCCTCCACTTT.

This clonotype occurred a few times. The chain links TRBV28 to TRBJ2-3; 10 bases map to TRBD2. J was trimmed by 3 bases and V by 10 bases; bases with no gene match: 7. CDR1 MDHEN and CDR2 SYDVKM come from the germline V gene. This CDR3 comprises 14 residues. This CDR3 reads CATMSGGATDTQYF. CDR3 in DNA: TGTGCCACCATGAGCGGGGGGGCAACAGATACGCAGTATTTT. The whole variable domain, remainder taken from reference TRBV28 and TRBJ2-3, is DVKVTQSSRYLVKRTGEKVFLECVQDMDHENMFWYRQDPGLGLRLIYFSYDVKMKEKGDIPEGYSVSREKKERFSLILESASTNQTSMYLCATMSGGATDTQYFGPGTRLTVL.

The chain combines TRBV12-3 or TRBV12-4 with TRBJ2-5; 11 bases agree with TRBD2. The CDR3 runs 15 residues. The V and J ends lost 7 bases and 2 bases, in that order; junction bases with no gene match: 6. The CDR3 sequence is CASNPTSGVQETQYF. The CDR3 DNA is TGTGCCAGCAACCCGACTAGCGGGGTACAAGAGACCCAGTACTTC.

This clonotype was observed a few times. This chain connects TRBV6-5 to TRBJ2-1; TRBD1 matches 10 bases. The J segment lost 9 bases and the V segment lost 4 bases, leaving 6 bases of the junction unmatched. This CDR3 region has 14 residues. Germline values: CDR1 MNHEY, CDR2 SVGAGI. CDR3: CASSLGTGESEQFF. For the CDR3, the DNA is TGTGCCAGCAGTTTAGGGACAGGGGAGTCTGAGCAGTTCTTC.

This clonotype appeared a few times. The CDR3 reads CASSLDWAGGNSPLHF. The CDR3 DNA follows: TGTGCCAGCAGCTTAGATTGGGCAGGGGGCAATTCACCCCTCCACTTT. The rearrangement uses TRBV11-2 and TRBJ1-6; 8 bases match TRBD1. CDR3 length equals 16 residues. Germline trimming cut 0 bases from V and 7 bases from J; bases unmatched to any gene: 5. CDR1 SGHAT and CDR2 FQNNGV come from the germline V gene.

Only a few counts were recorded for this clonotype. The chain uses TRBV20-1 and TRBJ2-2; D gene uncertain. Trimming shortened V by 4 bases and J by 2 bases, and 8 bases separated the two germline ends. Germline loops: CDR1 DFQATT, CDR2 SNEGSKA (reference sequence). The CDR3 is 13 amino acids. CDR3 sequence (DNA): TGCAGTGCTATAGTCAGTAACACCGGGGAGCTGTTTTTT. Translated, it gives CSAIVSNTGELFF.

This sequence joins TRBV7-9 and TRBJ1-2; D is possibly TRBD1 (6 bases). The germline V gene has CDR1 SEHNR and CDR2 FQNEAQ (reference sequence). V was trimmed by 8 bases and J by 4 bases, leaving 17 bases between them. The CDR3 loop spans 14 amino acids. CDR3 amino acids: CASALQGGSYGYTF. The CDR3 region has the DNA TGTGCCAGCGCACTCCAAGGGGGGTCCTATGGCTACACCTTC.

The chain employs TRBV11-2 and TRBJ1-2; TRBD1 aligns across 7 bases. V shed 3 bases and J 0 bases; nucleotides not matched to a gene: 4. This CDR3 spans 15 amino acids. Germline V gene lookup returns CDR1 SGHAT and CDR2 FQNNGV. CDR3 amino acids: CASSLRQGSNYGYTF. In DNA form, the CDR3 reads TGTGCCAGCAGCTTGCGACAGGGTTCTAACTATGGCTACACCTTC.

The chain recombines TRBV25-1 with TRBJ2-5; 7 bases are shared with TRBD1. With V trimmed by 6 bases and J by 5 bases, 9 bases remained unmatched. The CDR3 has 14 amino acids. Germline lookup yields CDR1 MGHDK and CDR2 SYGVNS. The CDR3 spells CASRGTGVGETQYF. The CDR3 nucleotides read TGTGCCAGCAGAGGAACAGGGGTCGGGGAGACCCAGTACTTC.

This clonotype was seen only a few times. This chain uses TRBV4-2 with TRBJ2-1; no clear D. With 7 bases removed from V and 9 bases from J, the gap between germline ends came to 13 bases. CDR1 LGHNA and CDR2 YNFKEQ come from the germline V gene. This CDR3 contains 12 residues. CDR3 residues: CASTGGRSEQFF. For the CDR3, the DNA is TGTGCCAGCACTGGTGGGCGCAGTGAGCAGTTCTTC.

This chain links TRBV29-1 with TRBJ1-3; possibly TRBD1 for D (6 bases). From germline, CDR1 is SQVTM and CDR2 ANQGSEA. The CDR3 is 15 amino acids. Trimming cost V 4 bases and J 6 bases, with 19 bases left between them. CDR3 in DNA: TGCAGCGTTGCTGGGTCTTGGCAGGGGAAAAACACCATATATTTT. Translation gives CSVAGSWQGKNTIYF.

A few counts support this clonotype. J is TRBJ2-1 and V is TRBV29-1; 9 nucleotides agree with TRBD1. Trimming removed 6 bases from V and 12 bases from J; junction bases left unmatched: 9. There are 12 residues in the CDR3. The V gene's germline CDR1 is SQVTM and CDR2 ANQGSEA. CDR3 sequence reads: CSVPTGGGGQFF. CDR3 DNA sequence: TGCAGCGTCCCCACAGGGGGCGGAGGGCAGTTCTTC.

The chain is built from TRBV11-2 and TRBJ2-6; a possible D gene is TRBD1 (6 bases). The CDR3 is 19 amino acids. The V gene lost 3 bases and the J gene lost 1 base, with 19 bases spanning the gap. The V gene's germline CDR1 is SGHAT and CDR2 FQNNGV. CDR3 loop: CASSLITGNYFSGANVLTF. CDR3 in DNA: TGTGCCAGCAGCTTGATCACAGGGAATTACTTTTCTGGGGCCAACGTCCTGACTTTC.

The CDR3 DNA reads as TGCAGCGTGGCCAGGGGGGACACCGGGGAGCTGTTTTTT. It encodes CSVARGDTGELFF. This chain connects TRBV29-1 to TRBJ2-2; D may be TRBD1 (7 bases). Germline loops: CDR1 SQVTM, CDR2 ANQGSEA. The CDR3 loop spans 13 amino acids. Trimming stripped 6 bases from V and 3 bases from J, with 11 bases between.

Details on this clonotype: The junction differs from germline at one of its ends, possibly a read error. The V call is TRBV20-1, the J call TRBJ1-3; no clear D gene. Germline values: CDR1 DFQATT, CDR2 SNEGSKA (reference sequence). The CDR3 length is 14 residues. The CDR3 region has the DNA TGCAGTGCCAGAGAGGGCCCCCCTGGAAACACCATATATTTT. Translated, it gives CSAREGPPGNTIYF.

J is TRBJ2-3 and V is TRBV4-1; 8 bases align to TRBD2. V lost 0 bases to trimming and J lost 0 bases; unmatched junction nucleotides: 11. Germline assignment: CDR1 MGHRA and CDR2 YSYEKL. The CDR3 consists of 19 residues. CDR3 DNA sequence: TGCGCCAGCAGCCAAGAGGGGAGCGGGGGATACTCTAGCACAGATACGCAGTATTTT. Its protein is CASSQEGSGGYSSTDTQYF.

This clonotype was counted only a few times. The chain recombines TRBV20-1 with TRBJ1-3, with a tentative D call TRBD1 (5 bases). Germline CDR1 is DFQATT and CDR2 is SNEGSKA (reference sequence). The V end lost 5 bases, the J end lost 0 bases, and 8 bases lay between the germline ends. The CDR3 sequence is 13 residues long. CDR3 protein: CSAVQVSGNTIYF. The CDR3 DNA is TGCAGTGCTGTACAGGTCTCTGGAAACACCATATATTTT.

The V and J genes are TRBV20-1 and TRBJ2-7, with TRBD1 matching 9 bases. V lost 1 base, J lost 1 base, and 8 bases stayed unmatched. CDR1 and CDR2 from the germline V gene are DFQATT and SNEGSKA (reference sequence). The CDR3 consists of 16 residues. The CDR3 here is CSARVWGDRESYEQYF. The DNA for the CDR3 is TGCAGTGCTAGAGTATGGGGGGACAGGGAATCCTACGAGCAGTACTTC.

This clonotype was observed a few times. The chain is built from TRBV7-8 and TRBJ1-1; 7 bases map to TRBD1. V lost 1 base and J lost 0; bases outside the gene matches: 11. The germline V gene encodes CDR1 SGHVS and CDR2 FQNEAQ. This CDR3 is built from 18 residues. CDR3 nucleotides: TGTGCCAGCAGCTTAGAATACAGGGGCCCTCTAATGAACACTGAAGCTTTCTTT. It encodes CASSLEYRGPLMNTEAFF.